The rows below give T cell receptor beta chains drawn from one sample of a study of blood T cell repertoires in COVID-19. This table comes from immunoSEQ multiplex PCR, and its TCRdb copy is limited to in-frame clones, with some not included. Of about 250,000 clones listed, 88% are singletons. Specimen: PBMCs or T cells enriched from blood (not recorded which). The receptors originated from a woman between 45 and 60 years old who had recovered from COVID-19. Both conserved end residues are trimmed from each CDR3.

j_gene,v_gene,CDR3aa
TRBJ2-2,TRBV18,ASLETGTTGELF
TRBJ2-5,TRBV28,ASSGTGTGDFQETQY
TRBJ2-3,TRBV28,ASSLIGTGSTDTQY
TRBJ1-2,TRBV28,ASSLFRQGGGYT
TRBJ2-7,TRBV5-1,ASSLGTSGSSYEQY
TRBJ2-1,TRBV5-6,ASSRTGDNYNEQF
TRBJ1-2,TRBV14,ASSLRLDGPYGYT
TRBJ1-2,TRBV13,ASSATKQGGYGYT
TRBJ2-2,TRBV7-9,ASRAGTGDTGELF
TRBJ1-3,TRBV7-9,ASSLGQPSSGNTIY
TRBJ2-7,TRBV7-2,ASSPDRYSREQY
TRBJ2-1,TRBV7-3,ASSYRTGNEQF
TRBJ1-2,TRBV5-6,ASSVRGNDRNGYT
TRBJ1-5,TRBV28,ASSSTGARQPQH
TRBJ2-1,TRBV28,ASSPRTAGGPNEQF
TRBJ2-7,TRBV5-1,ASSLGEEQY
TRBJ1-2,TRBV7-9,ASSLLSGELYGYT
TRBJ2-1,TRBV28,ASSTRTSGIGEQF
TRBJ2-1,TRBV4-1,ASSQDHAGGLYNEQF
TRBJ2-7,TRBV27,ASSLTESGGHSYEQY
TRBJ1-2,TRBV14,ASSDPGGTVGYT
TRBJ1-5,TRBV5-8,ASSLGTDQPQH
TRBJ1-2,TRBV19,ASREVNYGYT
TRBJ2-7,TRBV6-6,ASSSTGEDEQY
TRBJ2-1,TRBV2,ASSDTSGPGVEQF
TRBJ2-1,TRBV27,ASSEREGRGSEQF
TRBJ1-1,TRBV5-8,ASSPRGSGRGTEAF
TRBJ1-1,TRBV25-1,ASSEIGQGAKDTEAF
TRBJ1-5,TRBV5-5,ASSARQDSNQPQH
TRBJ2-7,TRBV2,ASREGQTYEQY
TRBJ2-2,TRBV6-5,ASSLQGADGELF
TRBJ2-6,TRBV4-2,ASSQVVLAGGGANVLT
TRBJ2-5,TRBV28,ASSFGLAGEQETQY
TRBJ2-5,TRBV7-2,ASSSTRAGGETQY
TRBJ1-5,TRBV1,TSSQDQVQPQH
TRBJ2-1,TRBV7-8,ASSGSGTYNEQF
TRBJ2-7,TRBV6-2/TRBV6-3,ASSYFPAYEQY
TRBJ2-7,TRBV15,ATSDLGLAGGEQY
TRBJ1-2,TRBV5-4,ASSRQVKGEGYT
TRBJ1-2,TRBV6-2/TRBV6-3,ASSYTGFFYGYT
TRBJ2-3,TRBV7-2,ASSLSGNTVDTQY
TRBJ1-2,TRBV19,ASSTREGTAGYT
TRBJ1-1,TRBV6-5,ASSYSPPEGPTEAF
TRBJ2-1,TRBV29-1,SVEGRGTIGHNEQF
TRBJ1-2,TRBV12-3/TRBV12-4,ASSEVDRDGYT
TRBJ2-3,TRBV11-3,ASSLSGVGGDTQY
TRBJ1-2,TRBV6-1,ASSETDINYGYT